This T cell receptor (beta chain) was obtained from a study of blood T cell repertoires in COVID-19 (dated by TCRdb to about 2020). About the study as a whole: Collaborator samples came from the United States, Italy and Spain and covered acute and convalescent phases of COVID-19. The repertoires were released in a freely available public database meant as a resource for research on the immune response to SARS-CoV-2. The material from the prospective study consisted of cDNA or gDNA derived from T cells, B-cell-depleted T cells, or PBMCs. Deeply sampled blood TCRbeta repertoires from subjects exposed to, actively infected with, or recovered from COVID-19 were included in the dataset. Samples came from the ongoing ImmuneRACE study (first 160 participants) plus 1,254 subjects from 6 global collaborators. Where available, HLA class I and class II types were obtained from metadata supplied by the sample provider rather than from assay-based typing. Nearly every sample came with metadata listing a de-identified subject ID, COVID-19 status, age in years and sex.

TCRbeta CDR3 regions were amplified from genomic DNA using the immunoSEQ Assay, a bias-controlled multiplex PCR. Per the original workflow: Within the assay, amplification of reference gene primers was used to estimate how many nucleated cells each sample contained. Sequence reads were collapsed and filtered to measure the absolute abundance of every unique TCRbeta CDR3 rearrangement. For each sample, productive Simpson clonality was calculated by taking the square root of Simpson's diversity index across productive rearrangements. The immuneACCESS repertoire file appears here via TCRdb, limited to in-frame rearrangements. These files lack a portion of the clones; in checked studies, under half of the deficit traces to unresolved V genes, and the cause of the others is not known. That table furnishes V, J and clone size, whereas the DNA furnished D and trimming. Across this sample there are some 66,000 clones, with 90% to 95% seen only once. The ten largest clonotypes hold around 2.6% of the sample.

The collaborating institutions used their own protocols to collect whole blood in K2EDTA tubes. For TCRbeta analysis, collaborator samples were shipped as frozen whole blood, as isolated PBMCs, or as DNA extracted from either sample type. Study-level results and caveats: The amount of clinical and demographic metadata varied by source and participant and was provided uncurated.

On this clone: Its antigen remains undetermined. No base quality values were provided; no much bigger clone lies one nucleotide off.

Sequenced input: peripheral blood. The sequence was obtained from a man in his 70s with active COVID-19.

CDR3 protein: CATCLGLAGRNEQFF. The nucleotides read TGTGCCACCTGCTTGGGACTAGCGGGGAGGAATGAGCAGTTCTTC. The chain links TRBV7-2 with TRBJ2-1; 13 bases in the junction line up with TRBD2. V has 10 bases trimmed and J has 7 bases trimmed; junction bases matching no gene number 10. Looking up the germline V gene yields CDR1 SGHTA and CDR2 FQGNSA. The CDR3 measures 15 amino acids from cysteine to phenylalanine. Only the CDR3 part of the read is kept: 45 bases, read in frame from the first base. The entire variable domain, with the stretches around the CDR3 drawn from the reference TRBV7-2 and TRBJ2-1 proteins, is GAGVSQSPSNKVTEKGKDVELRCDPISGHTALYWYRQSLGQGLEFLIYFQGNSAPDKSGLPSDRFSAERTGGSVSTLTIQRTQQEDSAVYLCATCLGLAGRNEQFFGPGTRLTVL.